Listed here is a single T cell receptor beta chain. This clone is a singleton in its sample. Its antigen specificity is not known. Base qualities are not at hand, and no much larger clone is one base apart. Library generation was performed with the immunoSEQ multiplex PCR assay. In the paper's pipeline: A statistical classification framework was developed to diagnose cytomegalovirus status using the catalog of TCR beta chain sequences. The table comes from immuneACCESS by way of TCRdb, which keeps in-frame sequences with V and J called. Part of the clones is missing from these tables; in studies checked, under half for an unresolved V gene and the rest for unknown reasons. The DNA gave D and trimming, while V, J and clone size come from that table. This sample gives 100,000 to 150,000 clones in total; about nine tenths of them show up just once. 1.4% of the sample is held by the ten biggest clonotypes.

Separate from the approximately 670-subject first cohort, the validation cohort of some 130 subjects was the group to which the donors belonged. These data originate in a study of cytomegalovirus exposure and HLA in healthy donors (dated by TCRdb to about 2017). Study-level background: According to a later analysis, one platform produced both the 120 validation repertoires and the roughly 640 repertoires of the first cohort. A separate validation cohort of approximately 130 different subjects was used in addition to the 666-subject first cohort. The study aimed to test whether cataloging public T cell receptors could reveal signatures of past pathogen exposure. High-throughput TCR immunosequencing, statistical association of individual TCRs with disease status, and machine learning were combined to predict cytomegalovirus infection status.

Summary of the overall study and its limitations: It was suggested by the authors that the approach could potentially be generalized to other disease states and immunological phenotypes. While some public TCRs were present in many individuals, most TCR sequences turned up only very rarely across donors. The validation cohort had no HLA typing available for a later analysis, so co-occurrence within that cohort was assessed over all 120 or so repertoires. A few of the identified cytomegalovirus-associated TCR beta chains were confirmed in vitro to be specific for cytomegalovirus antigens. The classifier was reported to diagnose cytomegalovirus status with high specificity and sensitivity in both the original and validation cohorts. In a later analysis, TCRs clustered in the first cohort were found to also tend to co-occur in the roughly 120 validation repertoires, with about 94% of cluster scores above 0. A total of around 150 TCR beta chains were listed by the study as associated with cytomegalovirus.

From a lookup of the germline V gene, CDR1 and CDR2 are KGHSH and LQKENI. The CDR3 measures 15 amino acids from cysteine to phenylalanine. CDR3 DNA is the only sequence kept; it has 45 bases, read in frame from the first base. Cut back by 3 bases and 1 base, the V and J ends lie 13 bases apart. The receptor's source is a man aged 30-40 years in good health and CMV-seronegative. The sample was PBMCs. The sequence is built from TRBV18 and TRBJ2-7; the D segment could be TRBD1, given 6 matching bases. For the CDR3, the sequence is CASSPLGQLSYEQYF. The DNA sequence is TGTGCCAGCTCACCCCTCGGACAGTTGTCCTACGAGCAGTACTTC.